This T cell receptor (beta chain) was profiled in a study of beta chain features in type 1 diabetes. Regarding the study as a whole: Any role of HLA type in TCRB rearrangement remained unresolved here. Sequencing of cDNA might inflate the share of cells that strongly express TCR. Shortening of TCRB CDR3s, moderate but significant, appeared in all four CD4+ subsets of Type 1 diabetes patients.

This clone has a handful of counts. Antigen: not known. The same CDR3 is also encoded by other DNA sequences in this sample. V lost 0 bases and J 3 bases, leaving 6 bases between the germline ends. From germline, CDR1 is SGHRS and CDR2 YFSETQ. This CDR3 is built from 13 residues. Expressed TCRB transcripts were sequenced because the isolated RNA had all been reverse transcribed beforehand. TCRdb's table, derived via immunoSEQ multiplex PCR, lists solely in-frame clones and lacks some. The sample contains nearly 250,000 clones, 14% of which appear only once. Markers CD45RO/CCR7/CD25/CD127/CD95/CD27 served to sort CD4+ naive, central memory, regulatory and stem cell-like memory cells.

The material sequenced was naive CD4+ T cells from blood. The V call is TRBV5-1, the J call TRBJ1-1; D possibly corresponds to TRBD1 (5 bases). The source of this sequence is a woman in her thirties or forties in good health. The CDR3 sequence: CASSLGRDTEAFF. The CDR3 bases are TGCGCCAGCAGCTTGGGCAGGGACACTGAAGCTTTCTTT.